The present TCR beta chain was sequenced within a study of OX40 agonist ivuxolimab in advanced cancers. In the study overall: The costimulatory receptor OX40 (CD134) was targeted by ivuxolimab, a fully human IgG2 agonistic monoclonal antibody. Partial responses occurred in three dose-escalation patients, of whom one had hepatocellular carcinoma and two had cutaneous melanoma. Of the approximately 50 patients in dose escalation, 19 had hepatocellular carcinoma, around 15 had melanoma, 9 had renal cell carcinoma and 9 had head and neck cancer. In the dose-escalation cohort, around four fifths of patients were male, and the mean age was roughly 60 years, with a range of roughly 20 to 80. The monotherapy dose-escalation portion (N ≈ 50 patients) of the phase I ivuxolimab trial is reported in the paper. Intravenous ivuxolimab was administered to patients every 2 weeks at six dose levels: 0.01, 0.1, 0.3, 1.5, 3 and 10 mg/kg. Patients were allowed to have had prior anti-PD-1, anti-PD-L1 or anti-CTLA-4 therapy, and approximately 40% of the dose-escalation patients had previously received checkpoint inhibitors. Peripheral TCRbeta sequencing aimed to test whether ivuxolimab altered TCR sequence diversity and caused clonal T-cell expansion. On the study overall, not on this receptor specifically: Low levels of normalized T-cell clonal expansion were also seen in some patients who did not respond. At doses of 0.1 to 3.0 mg/kg, clonal expansion of both CD4+ and CD8+ blood T cells was observed from baseline to week 6. In the 0.1-3.0 mg/kg groups, partial responders were among the patients with the lowest normalized peripheral clonal expansion, particularly in CD8+ T cells. The antigen specificity of the peripheral T cells that underwent clonal expansion was not determined. After ivuxolimab, more expanded clones were found on average in CD8+ T cells than in CD4+ T cells.

On this clone itself: The clone's antigen remains unknown. No clone much larger than this one lies a single base away; base qualities are absent.

CDR1 SNHLY and CDR2 FYNNEI were looked up in the germline V gene. V is clipped by 5 bases and J by 0 bases, and the sequence between their germline boundaries is 8 bases long. Inclusive of the bounding cysteine and phenylalanine, the CDR3 is 14 residues long. The retained sequence is limited to the CDR3, 42 bases, with the frame set at the first base. Patients with a history of autoimmune disease or receiving systemic immunosuppression were excluded from the trial. Peripheral blood for TCR sequencing was drawn from every dose cohort at baseline, at cycle 4 day 1 and at cycle 7 day 1. The samples were taken from a phase I, first-in-human, multicenter, open-label dose-escalation trial of ivuxolimab. Adults with locally advanced or metastatic melanoma, renal cell carcinoma, hepatocellular carcinoma or head and neck squamous cell carcinoma were enrolled in the trial. Before TCR sequencing, CD4+ and CD8+ T cells were separately sorted from peripheral blood.

For sequencing of the TCRbeta CDR3 region, genomic DNA was extracted from the sorted cells. The immunoSEQ Assay was used to sequence the TCRbeta CDR3 regions. This immuneACCESS table, as held by TCRdb, lists in-frame sequences with V and J called but not all clones. Of the missing ones, under half trace to an unresolved V gene in checked studies; the others have no known cause. For this sample the table gives 30,000 or so clones, of which 90% were detected only once. The ten largest account for about 25% of the sample. This sequence originates from an adult with an advanced solid tumor such as melanoma, head and neck, liver or kidney cancer. The V gene is TRBV2 and the J gene is TRBJ1-5; a tentative D call is TRBD1 (6 bases match). The source was CD4+ or CD8+ T cells sorted from blood, collected in a trial of the OX40 agonist ivuxolimab. The CDR3 is CASSRDNSNQPQHF. Read as DNA, the sequence is TGTGCCAGCAGTCGGGACAATAGCAATCAGCCCCAGCATTTT.